The clone carrying this T cell receptor (beta chain) was recorded a few times. These data are taken from a study of T-cell reconstitution after alpha-beta-depleted transplantation in children. Unique molecular identifiers were used in preparing the TCRbeta library. TCRdb fed the PCR reads into MiXCR, producing one record per CDR3 protein. The sample lists about 980,000 distinct CDR3 sequences, roughly 31% occurring once. Trimming cost V 0 bases and J 0 bases, with 15 bases left between them. The CDR3 length is 17 residues. The germline CDR1 and CDR2 sequences are DFQATT and SNEGSKA (reference sequence).

The J gene is TRBJ2-1, the V gene TRBV20-1; possible D gene TRBD2, 6 bases. The sequence was obtained from a boy less than two years old who had a stem cell transplant for SCID, so the T cells may come from the graft donor. Sequenced here: PBMCs, mostly from graft donor cells, sampled 360 days after TCRalphabeta/CD19-depleted stem cell transplant. The CDR3 protein is CSARDSSGQSSYNEQFF. CDR3 DNA: TGCAGTGCTAGAGATTCAAGCGGGCAGAGCTCCTACAATGAGCAGTTCTTC.